This section outlines one T cell receptor (beta chain) sequence together with its context. Its antigen is unknown. The authors drew around 9.4 milliliters of peripheral blood from each donor. They isolated at least 7 million PBMCs from each sample. These data are taken from a study of blood T cells in healthy people across ages. Sample-barcoded 5' priming and a J-beta primer mix drove a second PCR of roughly 6 to 12 cycles. MiXCR, run by TCRdb on the 5' RACE reads, gives a single entry per CDR3 protein. The data show some 900,000 distinct CDR3 sequences, with approximately 49% seen just once and 13% held by the top ten. CDR3 length: 14 amino acids. The ends lost 11 bases at V and 3 bases at J; junction bases unmatched: 9. From germline, CDR1 is ENHRY and CDR2 SYGVKD. Overall study results and limits: The study found more naive CD4+ cells and higher diversity in long-lived than aged donors. As naive T cell percentage varied, TCR beta diversity correlated strongly with it.

This TCR was recovered from a man under 40 in good health. The chain carries TRBV10-3 and TRBJ1-2; 10 nucleotides align to TRBD1. Sequencing used blood. The CDR3 loop reads CALRSGTGDYGYTF. CDR3 coding DNA: TGTGCCCTACGTTCCGGGACAGGGGACTATGGCTACACCTTC.